A single sample is the source of the 27 T cell receptor beta chains below, sequenced in a study of blood T cell repertoires in COVID-19. Sequenced by immunoSEQ multiplex PCR; TCRdb stores in-frame clones only, minus some. The sample has about 400,000 clones, nearly 90% seen once. Sequenced input: PBMCs or T cells enriched from blood (not recorded which). The source is a woman aged 25 to 39 who had recovered from COVID-19.

This rearrangement joins TRBV18 to TRBJ1-3; D gene uncertain. The V end lost 3 bases, the J end lost 4 bases, and 10 bases lay between the germline ends. This CDR3 comprises 14 residues. Germline V gives CDR1 KGHSH, CDR2 LQKENI. The CDR3 DNA sequence: TGTGCCAGCTCACCCCCCCCACTCGGAAACACCATATATTTT. Translating gives CASSPPPLGNTIYF.

This chain uses TRBV15 with TRBJ1-2; D gene ambiguous. Germline V lookup: CDR1 LNHNV, CDR2 YYDKDF (reference sequence). This CDR3 has 14 amino acids. Trimming left V 5 bases short and J 7 bases short, with 17 bases between. CDR3 DNA: TGTGCCACCAGCGCAGAAGGCGAGGCATCTGGCTACACCTTC. It specifies CATSAEGEASGYTF.

The chain has TRBV5-8 and TRBJ2-5; 8 bases are a match to TRBD1. With V trimmed by 6 bases and J by 2 bases, 6 bases remained unmatched. Germline-derived CDR1 and CDR2 are SGHTS and YDEGEE. The CDR3 runs 14 residues. The CDR3 reads CASTTGQGQETQYF. CDR3 nucleotides: TGTGCCAGCACTACCGGACAGGGACAAGAGACCCAGTACTTC.

The V call is TRBV11-2, the J call TRBJ2-7; perhaps TRBD1 as D (6 bases). Trimming cost V 1 base and J 3 bases, with 13 bases left between them. This CDR3 is 15 amino acids long. Germline CDR1 SGHAT, CDR2 FQNNGV. The DNA for the CDR3 is TGTGCCAGCAGCTTAGTGCCGGGCAGGGGCTACGAGCAGTACTTC. It codes for CASSLVPGRGYEQYF.

The gene calls are TRBV5-6 and TRBJ1-6; TRBD1 might be the D (6 bases). The germline V gene encodes CDR1 SGHDT and CDR2 YYEEEE. Trimming stripped 5 bases from V and 6 bases from J, with 18 bases between. CDR3 length: 16 amino acids. The CDR3 sequence: CASRRYGGAGNSPLHF. DNA of the CDR3: TGTGCCAGCAGACGATACGGGGGGGCGGGTAATTCACCCCTCCACTTT.

The rearrangement uses TRBV30 and TRBJ1-2, with D hard to call. This CDR3 spans 15 amino acids. The V gene lost 1 base and the J gene lost 0 bases, with 12 bases spanning the gap. Germline lookup yields CDR1 GTSNPN and CDR2 SVGIG (reference sequence). The CDR3 nucleotides read TGTGCCTGGAGTGCCCCGGAGCTAGCTAACTATGGCTACACCTTC. Amino acids: CAWSAPELANYGYTF.

CDR3 bases: TGTGCCTGGGCTAGCGGGAGGCTCGGCGAGACCCAGTACTTC. This codes for CAWASGRLGETQYF. The chain uses TRBV30 and TRBJ2-5; 11 nucleotides agree with TRBD2. The V gene end was trimmed by 5 bases and the J gene end by 5 bases; junction bases not matched to a gene: 7. The CDR3 spans 14 residues. Germline-derived CDR1 and CDR2 are GTSNPN and SVGIG (reference sequence).

This clone was seen a single time. This chain uses TRBV4-3 with TRBJ2-6; 7 nucleotides match TRBD1. The J segment lost 1 base and the V segment lost 1 base, leaving 1 base of the junction unmatched. Germline CDR1 is LGHNA and CDR2 is YSLEER. This CDR3 has 16 amino acids. This CDR3 reads CASSQAGQSGANVLTF. The CDR3 nucleotides are TGCGCCAGCAGCCAAGCGGGACAGTCTGGGGCCAACGTCCTGACTTTC.

The rearrangement joins TRBV18 to TRBJ1-4, with D unresolved. This CDR3 has 15 residues. Germline-derived CDR1 and CDR2 are KGHSH and LQKENI. V was clipped by 2 bases and J by 0 bases, with 7 bases between them. The CDR3 DNA sequence: TGTGCCAGCTCACCATCACAGTCAACTAATGAAAAACTGTTTTTT. It codes for CASSPSQSTNEKLFF.

The chain combines TRBV7-9 with TRBJ1-1; 7 nucleotides match TRBD1. This CDR3 region has 16 residues. Germline V gives CDR1 SEHNR, CDR2 FQNEAQ (reference sequence). The V segment lost 2 bases and the J segment 8 bases; nucleotides outside the gene matches: 14. The CDR3 sequence is CASSLIPRTGRSEAFF. CDR3 in DNA: TGTGCCAGCAGCTTAATCCCCCGGACAGGCAGGTCGGAAGCTTTCTTT.

This chain joins TRBV28 and TRBJ2-1; 7 nucleotides agree with TRBD2. The ends lost 6 bases at V and 9 bases at J; junction bases unmatched: 2. Germline loops: CDR1 MDHEN, CDR2 SYDVKM. The CDR3 is 11 amino acids. The CDR3 loop is CASRRETEQFF. The CDR3 DNA follows: TGTGCCAGCAGGCGGGAGACTGAGCAGTTCTTC.

The chain joins TRBV11-2 to TRBJ2-7; D not resolved. CDR3 size: 12 residues. Germline V gene lookup returns CDR1 SGHAT and CDR2 FQNNGV. V lost 5 bases and J lost 2, with 7 bases in between. In DNA form, the CDR3 reads TGTGCCAGCAGCCCTAGGCCCTACGAGCAGTACTTC. Its translation: CASSPRPYEQYF.

The chain has TRBV7-9 and TRBJ2-1; 15 nucleotides line up with TRBD2. The V gene end was trimmed by 3 bases and the J gene end by 4 bases; junction bases not matched to a gene: 7. Germline V gene data show CDR1 as SEHNR and CDR2 as FQNEAQ (reference sequence). The CDR3 loop spans 18 amino acids. CDR3 residues: CASSFPRGTSGRYNEQFF. The CDR3 DNA is TGTGCCAGCAGCTTCCCTAGAGGGACTAGCGGGAGGTACAATGAGCAGTTCTTC.

This clone showed up just once. The genes are TRBV9 and TRBJ1-1; possible D gene TRBD1, 5 bases. The V gene lost 2 bases and the J gene lost 1 base, with 9 bases spanning the gap. This CDR3 region has 14 residues. The V gene's germline CDR1 is SGDLS and CDR2 YYNGEE. The CDR3 spells CASSVQGTNTEAFF. Written as DNA, the CDR3 is TGTGCCAGCAGCGTCCAGGGTACGAACACTGAAGCTTTCTTT.

The rearrangement joins TRBV30 to TRBJ1-3; TRBD1 is a possible D gene (6 bases). The V end was cut by 5 bases, the J end by 1 base, with 15 bases between. The CDR3 consists of 15 residues. The V gene's germline CDR1 is GTSNPN and CDR2 SVGIG (reference sequence). The CDR3 loop is CAWGLRGSSGNTIYF. The CDR3 DNA is TGTGCCTGGGGCCTCAGGGGATCGTCTGGAAACACCATATATTTT.

J is TRBJ1-6 and V is TRBV6-5; TRBD1 aligns across 9 bases. The CDR3 sequence is 13 residues long. CDR1 is MNHEY, CDR2 SVGAGI, per germline. The V and J ends lost 6 bases and 7 bases, in that order; junction bases with no gene match: 1. The CDR3 bases are TGTGCCAGCAGAGGACAGGGGAATTCACCCCTCCACTTT. Translated, it gives CASRGQGNSPLHF.

The J gene is TRBJ2-3, the V gene TRBV7-3, with D maybe TRBD1 (6 bases). The V end lost 4 bases, the J end lost 6 bases, and 11 bases lay between the germline ends. The germline gives CDR1 SGHTA, CDR2 FQGTGA. The CDR3 has 13 residues. This CDR3 is CASSSQGDDTQYF. The CDR3 nucleotides are TGTGCCAGCAGCTCACAGGGTGACGATACGCAGTATTTT.

The V call is TRBV28, the J call TRBJ2-3, with 7 bases lining up with TRBD1. Germline values: CDR1 MDHEN, CDR2 SYDVKM. V dropped 3 bases and J dropped 2; count of bases not matched to a gene: 5. The CDR3 covers 15 residues. Written as DNA, the CDR3 is TGTGCCAGCAGTTTGGGACAGAAAAACACAGATACGCAGTATTTT. As protein: CASSLGQKNTDTQYF.

The chain carries TRBV28 and TRBJ2-2, with 9 bases fitting TRBD1. CDR1 MDHEN and CDR2 SYDVKM come from the germline V gene. This CDR3 contains 16 residues. Trimming at V came to 6 bases and at J to 5 bases, leaving 10 bases not matched to a gene. The CDR3 region has the DNA TGTGCCAGCAGACCAACTGGACAGGGGCGAACCGGGGAGCTGTTTTTT. The encoded protein is CASRPTGQGRTGELFF. The complete variable domain, with remaining parts taken from reference TRBV28 and TRBJ2-2, reads DVKVTQSSRYLVKRTGEKVFLECVQDMDHENMFWYRQDPGLGLRLIYFSYDVKMKEKGDIPEGYSVSREKKERFSLILESASTNQTSMYLCASRPTGQGRTGELFFGEGSRLTVL.

The chain recombines TRBV3-1 (or the pseudogene TRBV3-2) with TRBJ1-2, with 7 bases identical to TRBD1. In germline, CDR1 is LGHDT, CDR2 YNNKEL (reference sequence). The CDR3 consists of 17 residues. V lost 4 bases and J lost 6; bases outside the gene matches: 17. The CDR3 DNA sequence: TGTGCCAGCAGCCCACATCAAACAGGGGTAAAAAGACATGGCTACACCTTC. This translates into CASSPHQTGVKRHGYTF.

The V call is TRBV27, the J call TRBJ2-7, with 8 bases identical to TRBD2. J gave up 2 bases and V 6 bases, and 9 bases lay outside the gene matches. The CDR3 runs 15 residues. Germline V gene sequence: CDR1 MNHEY, CDR2 SMNVEV (reference sequence). The CDR3 loop reads CASSKRGSKAYEQYF. In nucleotides, the CDR3 is TGTGCCAGCAGCAAGCGGGGGTCAAAAGCCTACGAGCAGTACTTC.

The rearrangement joins TRBV5-1 to TRBJ2-3; maybe TRBD2 (6 bases). Germline CDR1 SGHRS, CDR2 YFSETQ. The V and J ends lost 4 bases and 0 bases respectively, with 12 bases between them. This CDR3 has 15 amino acids. CDR3 in DNA: TGCGCCAGCAGCGTCCGACTAGGCAGCACAGATACGCAGTATTTT. Translating it yields CASSVRLGSTDTQYF.

This rearrangement joins TRBV4-1 to TRBJ1-3, with D possibly being TRBD1 (5 bases). The CDR3 covers 15 residues. Trimming stripped 0 bases from V and 2 bases from J, with 8 bases between. Germline-derived CDR1 and CDR2 are MGHRA and YSYEKL. The CDR3, as DNA: TGCGCCAGCAGCCAAGATGGAGGGGCTGGAAACACCATATATTTT. This gives the protein CASSQDGGAGNTIYF.

The rearrangement uses TRBV6-5 and TRBJ2-5, with 7 bases aligning to TRBD1. Germline CDR1 MNHEY, CDR2 SVGAGI. The CDR3 is made up of 14 amino acids. After removal of 2 bases from V and 10 bases from J, the junction contained 10 bases not matched to a gene. The CDR3 DNA reads TGTGCCAGCAGTTACCGGGACAGAGAAGGGGGCCAGTACTTC. This translates into CASSYRDREGGQYF.

The V gene is TRBV9, the J gene TRBJ2-1; 14 bases align to TRBD2. This CDR3 spans 15 amino acids. After removal of 4 bases from V and 5 bases from J, the junction contained 2 bases not matched to a gene. Germline CDR1 and CDR2: SGDLS and YYNGEE. The CDR3, as DNA: TGTGCCAGCAGCCCGACTAGCGGGAGGGACAATGAGCAGTTCTTC. Its translation: CASSPTSGRDNEQFF.

The chain recombines TRBV2 with TRBJ2-2; D gene uncertain. V dropped 2 bases and J dropped 3 bases, with 10 bases sitting between them. Germline lookup yields CDR1 SNHLY and CDR2 FYNNEI. The CDR3 runs to 15 residues. CDR3 sequence: CASSEMTRDTGELFF. For the CDR3, the DNA is TGTGCCAGCAGTGAAATGACTCGAGACACCGGGGAGCTGTTTTTT.

The rearrangement links TRBV7-8 to TRBJ2-5; D possibly corresponds to TRBD1 (6 bases). Germline-derived CDR1 and CDR2 are SGHVS and FQNEAQ. The CDR3 sequence is 13 residues long. V gave up 3 bases and J gave up 3 bases, with 8 bases separating them. CDR3 sequence: CASSFRTEETQYF. The CDR3 DNA follows: TGTGCCAGCAGCTTCCGGACAGAAGAGACCCAGTACTTC.